The next 26 T cell receptor beta chains were all read from a single sample in a study of early T cells in non-severe SARS-CoV-2 infection. TCRdb itself ran the 5' RACE reads through MiXCR, one entry per CDR3 protein. The repertoire has 95,000 to 120,000 distinct CDR3 sequences, 12% of them found once; the top ten carry less than 3.5%. The source material was whole blood. The receptors shown here come from an adult who was a healthcare worker with PCR-confirmed SARS-CoV-2 infection or an uninfected control (not recorded which).

The rearrangement joins TRBV11-3 to TRBJ2-3, with 9 bases that match TRBD2. Per germline, CDR1 SGHNT and CDR2 YENEEA. With 1 base clipped from V and 3 bases from J, the junction kept 2 bases outside the gene matches. CDR3 length: 15 amino acids. CDR3 sequence reads: CASSLVAGATDTQYF. The CDR3 DNA follows: TGTGCCAGCAGCTTAGTAGCGGGAGCTACAGATACGCAGTATTTT.

CDR3 loop: CASSLGQGWNTQYF. The CDR3 coding sequence is TGTGCCAGCAGCCTAGGACAGGGATGGAATACGCAGTATTTT. The chain is built from TRBV12-3 or TRBV12-4 and TRBJ2-3, with TRBD1 matching over 8 bases. Unmatched junction bases numbered 9, after V lost 6 bases and J lost 7 bases. This CDR3 is built from 14 residues.

The V and J genes are TRBV20-1 and TRBJ2-7, with TRBD2 identical over 14 bases. Per germline, CDR1 DFQATT and CDR2 SNEGSKA (reference sequence). CDR3 length: 15 amino acids. The V gene end was trimmed by 5 bases and the J gene end by 0 bases; junction bases not matched to a gene: 3. The CDR3 reads CSAGLAGGHSYEQYF. The CDR3 nucleotides read TGCAGTGCTGGACTAGCGGGGGGACACTCCTACGAGCAGTACTTC.

At least ten counts were recorded for this clonotype. The chain recombines TRBV5-1 with TRBJ2-1; D gene ambiguous. Trimming took 0 bases from V and 5 from J, leaving 12 bases between them. Germline V gene data show CDR1 as SGHRS and CDR2 as YFSETQ. CDR3 size: 15 residues. The CDR3 sequence: CASSLALFRNNEQFF. The CDR3 nucleotides read TGCGCCAGCAGCTTGGCTTTATTCCGTAACAATGAGCAGTTCTTC.

This clonotype was counted ten times or more. The J gene is TRBJ1-2, the V gene TRBV10-3, with TRBD1 as a possible D gene (6 bases). Deletions cut 4 bases from V and 8 bases from J, with 14 bases between. The V gene's germline CDR1 is ENHRY and CDR2 SYGVKD. The CDR3 loop spans 13 amino acids. The CDR3 DNA follows: TGTGCCATCAGTGGAGCAGGGGTAAGAGGCTACACCTTC. Translated: CAISGAGVRGYTF.

This clonotype was seen repeatedly, ten times or more. CDR3 region: CASSLMAGWPYGYTF. CDR3 nucleotides: TGTGCCAGCAGTTTAATGGCAGGGTGGCCCTATGGCTACACCTTC. This sequence joins TRBV12-3 or TRBV12-4 and TRBJ1-2; perhaps TRBD1 as D (5 bases). V was pared by 2 bases and J by 4 bases, with 14 bases between. This CDR3 comprises 15 residues.

CDR3 bases: TGTGCCACCAGTGATTACTATGGCTACACCTTC. It is translated as CATSDYYGYTF. The chain has TRBV24-1 and TRBJ1-2; D not certain. CDR1 and CDR2 from the germline V gene are KGHDR and SFDVKD. V was shortened by 2 bases and J by 3 bases, with 0 bases between the two germline ends. The CDR3 spans 11 residues.

This clonotype was seen only a few times. The chain couples TRBV5-1 to TRBJ2-1; D gene unclear. CDR3 length equals 15 residues. Germline values: CDR1 SGHRS, CDR2 YFSETQ. V was cut by 3 bases and J by 1 base, with 11 bases left in between. The CDR3 spells CASSSTLNSYNEQFF. CDR3 sequence (DNA): TGCGCCAGCAGCTCGACACTTAATTCCTACAATGAGCAGTTCTTC. Looking up the rest from reference TRBV5-1 and TRBJ2-1 gives the full variable domain: KAGVTQTPRYLIKTRGQQVTLSCSPISGHRSVSWYQQTPGQGLQFLFEYFSETQRNKGNFPGRFSGRQFSNSRSEMNVSTLELGDSALYLCASSSTLNSYNEQFFGPGTRLTVL.

This clonotype was observed a handful of times. The rearrangement links TRBV11-2 to TRBJ1-4; D perhaps matches TRBD1 (6 bases). CDR3 length: 16 residues. The ends were cut back, 3 bases at V and 3 bases at J, with 14 bases in the middle. Germline CDR1 reads SGHAT; CDR2 reads FQNNGV. In DNA form, the CDR3 reads TGTGCCAGCAGCTTCTCCTACAGGGCTTCTAATGAAAAACTGTTTTTT. It codes for CASSFSYRASNEKLFF.

This clonotype was observed a few times. The chain joins TRBV29-1 to TRBJ2-7, with TRBD2 matching over 7 bases. Germline V lookup: CDR1 SQVTM, CDR2 ANQGSEA. This CDR3 is 14 amino acids long. The V gene end was trimmed by 1 base and the J gene end by 4 bases; junction bases not matched to a gene: 7. Written as DNA, the CDR3 is TGCAGCGTTGAAGGCGGGAGCCCTGGTTACGAGCAGTACTTC. This gives the protein CSVEGGSPGYEQYF.

This chain uses TRBV12-3 or TRBV12-4 with TRBJ2-1, with D unresolved. This CDR3 has 13 amino acids. The V end was cut by 4 bases, the J end by 9 bases, with 13 bases between. CDR3 sequence reads: CASSWTPDGEQFF. In nucleotides, the CDR3 is TGTGCCAGCAGTTGGACCCCCGATGGTGAGCAGTTCTTC.

This clonotype has at least ten counts. V and J are TRBV10-3 and TRBJ1-3, with D unresolved. Germline assignment: CDR1 ENHRY and CDR2 SYGVKD. V was pared by 4 bases and J by 9 bases, with 10 bases between. The CDR3 loop spans 12 amino acids. CDR3 sequence reads: CAISALEATIYF. The CDR3 bases are TGTGCCATCAGTGCTTTGGAGGCCACCATATATTTT.

The chain employs TRBV24-1 and TRBJ2-1, with D hard to call. CDR1 and CDR2 (germline): KGHDR, SFDVKD. V dropped 5 bases and J dropped 4 bases, with 2 bases sitting between them. This CDR3 region has 11 residues. This chain's CDR3 is CATSVYNEQFF. CDR3 coding DNA: TGTGCCACCAGTGTGTACAATGAGCAGTTCTTC.

This clonotype has more than one count but fewer than ten. The chain employs TRBV20-1 and TRBJ2-7; a possible D gene is TRBD1 (6 bases). CDR3 size: 14 residues. The V gene lost 3 bases and the J gene lost 6 bases, with 18 bases spanning the gap. Germline V gene data show CDR1 as DFQATT and CDR2 as SNEGSKA (reference sequence). CDR3 coding DNA: TGCAGTGCTAGCCCCGAACAGGGAGAGAGCGAGCAGTACTTC. Its protein is CSASPEQGESEQYF.

This clonotype appeared once. The J gene is TRBJ2-7, the V gene TRBV29-1; D uncertain. Germline loops: CDR1 SQVTM, CDR2 ANQGSEA. This CDR3 is built from 11 residues. Trimming left V 4 bases short and J 5 bases short, with 9 bases between. For the CDR3, the DNA is TGCAGCGTTGCCTACAGTGACGAGCAGTACTTC. Translated: CSVAYSDEQYF.

A few counts support this clonotype. The CDR3 sequence: CSVPGPSGNTIYF. CDR3 in DNA: TGCAGCGTTCCCGGACCCTCTGGAAACACCATATATTTT. The genes are TRBV29-1 and TRBJ1-3; D remains ambiguous. In germline, CDR1 is SQVTM, CDR2 ANQGSEA. The ends were cut back, 5 bases at V and 0 bases at J, with 8 bases in the middle. The CDR3 has 13 residues.

This clonotype occurred many times. An end of the junction differs from the germline gene, which may be a read error. The chain couples TRBV28 to TRBJ1-1; D is undetermined. From germline, CDR1 is MDHEN and CDR2 SYDVKM. This CDR3 has 13 residues. The CDR3 DNA reads TGTGCCAGCAGGGAAGGGCAGACACAAGGGTGGGTCTTT. This codes for CASREGQTQGWVF.

In this sample, this clonotype turned up many times. The gene calls are TRBV3-1 and TRBJ1-6; D is ambiguous. The CDR3 has 18 amino acids. Germline assignment: CDR1 LGHDT and CDR2 YNNKEL (reference sequence). V lost 0 bases, J lost 7 bases, and 19 bases lay in between. The CDR3, as DNA: TGTGCCAGCAGCCAAGATTGGCATGGCGCACCTGAAAATTCACCCCTCCACTTT. Its protein is CASSQDWHGAPENSPLHF.

The V gene is TRBV28, the J gene TRBJ1-6, with 10 nucleotides matching TRBD1. J was trimmed by 1 base and V by 8 bases; bases with no gene match: 2. Germline CDR1 is MDHEN and CDR2 is SYDVKM. The CDR3 sequence is 15 residues long. CDR3 region: CASGTGESYNSPLHF. CDR3 sequence (DNA): TGTGCCAGCGGGACAGGGGAATCCTATAATTCACCCCTCCACTTT.

The chain employs TRBV20-1 and TRBJ1-4; D gene uncertain. The CDR3 is 13 amino acids. V lost 6 bases, J lost 8 bases, and 16 bases lay in between. The germline V gene encodes CDR1 DFQATT and CDR2 SNEGSKA (reference sequence). The CDR3 region has the DNA TGCAGTGCCATTCCAGGTGGTCGGGAAAAACTGTTTTTT. It codes for CSAIPGGREKLFF.

This clonotype has a handful of counts. The genes are TRBV3-1 and TRBJ1-3; weak D call: TRBD1 (5 bases). Germline CDR1 and CDR2: LGHDT and YNNKEL (reference sequence). The CDR3 covers 13 residues. The ends were cut back, 9 bases at V and 5 bases at J, with 14 bases in the middle. DNA for the CDR3: TGTGCCAGTCGGGGCCGGGTCCGAAACACCATATATTTT. Protein product: CASRGRVRNTIYF.

This clonotype was recorded at least ten times. The CDR3, as DNA: TGTGCCAGCTCACCCGGGGCAGGGGGTCAGCCCCAGCATTTT. This sequence encodes CASSPGAGGQPQHF. This chain joins TRBV18 and TRBJ1-5; 7 bases map to TRBD1. The CDR3 loop spans 14 amino acids. J gave up 6 bases and V 3 bases, and 5 bases lay outside the gene matches. The germline V gene has CDR1 KGHSH and CDR2 LQKENI.

The rearrangement joins TRBV5-1 to TRBJ1-5; weak D call: TRBD1 (6 bases). This CDR3 is 15 amino acids long. Per germline, CDR1 SGHRS and CDR2 YFSETQ. Trimming stripped 4 bases from V and 3 bases from J, with 14 bases between. For the CDR3, the DNA is TGCGCCAGCAGCCAGGAAGGGGGTAACAATCAGCCCCAGCATTTT. The encoded protein is CASSQEGGNNQPQHF.

The chain joins TRBV30 to TRBJ2-5; D uncertain. This CDR3 has 15 amino acids. The germline CDR1 and CDR2 sequences are GTSNPN and SVGIG (reference sequence). V was shortened by 0 bases and J by 2 bases, with 13 bases between the two germline ends. The chain's CDR3 is CAWSVSPWNQETQYF. The CDR3 DNA reads as TGTGCCTGGAGTGTTAGCCCCTGGAATCAAGAGACCCAGTACTTC.

This clonotype was seen at least ten times. The chain uses TRBV3-1 and TRBJ2-3, with D hard to call. Germline lookup yields CDR1 LGHDT and CDR2 YNNKEL (reference sequence). The CDR3 loop spans 12 amino acids. Trimming pared 2 bases from V and 4 bases from J, leaving 4 bases between. The CDR3 protein is CASSQLADTQYF. The CDR3 nucleotides read TGTGCCAGCAGCCAATTAGCAGATACGCAGTATTTT.

This clonotype was counted ten times or more. J is TRBJ2-7 and V is TRBV7-2, with TRBD2 as a possible D gene (6 bases). The CDR3 spans 14 residues. Trimming pared 1 base from V and 6 bases from J, leaving 13 bases between. In germline, CDR1 is SGHTA, CDR2 FQGNSA. The CDR3 protein is CASSLGWVGSEQYF. The DNA of the CDR3 is TGTGCCAGCAGCTTAGGGTGGGTCGGGAGCGAGCAGTACTTC.